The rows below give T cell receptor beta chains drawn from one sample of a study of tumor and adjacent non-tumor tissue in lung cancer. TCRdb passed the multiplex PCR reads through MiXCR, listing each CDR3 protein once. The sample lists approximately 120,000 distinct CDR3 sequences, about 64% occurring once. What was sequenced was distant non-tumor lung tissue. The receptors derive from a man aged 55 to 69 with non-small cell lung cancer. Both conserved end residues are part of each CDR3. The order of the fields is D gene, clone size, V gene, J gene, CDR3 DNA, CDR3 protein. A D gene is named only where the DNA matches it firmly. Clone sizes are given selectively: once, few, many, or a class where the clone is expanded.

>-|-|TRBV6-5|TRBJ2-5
TGTGCCAGCGGTCTGACATGGAATCAAGAGACCCAGTACTTC
CASGLTWNQETQYF
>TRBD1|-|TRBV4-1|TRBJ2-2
TGCGCCGGCAGCCGCCAGACAGGGAGAACTGGGGAGCTGTTTTTT
CAGSRQTGRTGELFF
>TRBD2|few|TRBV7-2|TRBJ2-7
TGTGCCAGCAGCTTAGAGGGACTACCCTACGAGCAGTACTTC
CASSLEGLPYEQYF
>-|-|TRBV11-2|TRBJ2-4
TGTGCCAGCAGCTTAGTGGGGAGAGAAAACATTCAGTATTTC
CASSLVGRENIQYF
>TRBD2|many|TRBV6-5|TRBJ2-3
TGTGCCAGCAGGGATCTGGGCGGGACTAGCGGGAAGAGGACAGATACGCAGTATTTT
CASRDLGGTSGKRTDTQYF
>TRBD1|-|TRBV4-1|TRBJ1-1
TGCGCCTGCAGCCAAGTCCAGGGGGCCTTCTTT
CACSQVQGAFF
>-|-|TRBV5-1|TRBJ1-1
TGCGCCAGCAGCTTGAGGGGCGCGGGGAACACTGAAGCTTTCTTT
CASSLRGAGNTEAFF
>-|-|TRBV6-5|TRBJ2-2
TGTGCCAGCAGTTACTCGGCCGGGATGATTTTCACCGGGGAACTGTTTTTC
CASSYSAGMIFTGELFF
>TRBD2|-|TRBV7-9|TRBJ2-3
TGTGCCAGCAGACCAAGGCTAGCGGGGGGTGGCACAGATACGCAGTATTTT
CASRPRLAGGGTDTQYF
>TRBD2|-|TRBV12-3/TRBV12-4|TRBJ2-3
TGTGCCAGCACCCGGGCGAGCGGGGGGCCAGAAACGCAGTATTTT
CASTRASGGPETQYF
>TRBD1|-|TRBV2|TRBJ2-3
TGTGCCAGCAGGAGGGACAGGGCGAGGGAAGACACGCAGTATTTT
CASRRDRAREDTQYF
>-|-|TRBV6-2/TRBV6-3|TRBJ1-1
TGTGTCATCATTAGTAGGGGCAGAAGAACTGAAGCTTTCTTT
CVIISRGRRTEAFF
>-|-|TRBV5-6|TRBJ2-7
TGTGCCAGTAGCCCTCACGCGGGACGACGGTACGAACAGTACTTC
CASSPHAGRRYEQYF
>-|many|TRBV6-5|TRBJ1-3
TGTGCCAGCAGTTACTCGGGCAGCTCTGGAAACACCATATATTTT
CASSYSGSSGNTIYF
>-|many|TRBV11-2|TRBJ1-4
TGTGCCAGCAGCTTACTTGGAGGAAAACTGTTTTTT
CASSLLGGKLFF
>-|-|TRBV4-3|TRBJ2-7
TGCGCCAGCAGCCAAGACCTTGACAGCGGCTACGAGCAGTACTTC
CASSQDLDSGYEQYF